Sequencing of this T cell receptor (beta chain) was carried out in a study of T-cell reconstitution after alpha-beta-depleted transplantation in children. The length of the CDR3 is 14 residues. The J segment lost 5 bases and the V segment lost 3 bases, leaving 6 bases of the junction unmatched. Library preparation (for TCRbeta) was performed with unique molecular identifiers. TCRdb re-analysed the PCR reads in MiXCR, keeping a single row per CDR3 protein. This table has some 550,000 distinct CDR3 sequences, roughly 18% appearing once. This TCR derives from a human donor who donated a stem cell graft to a child with acute lymphoblastic leukemia. This material consisted of PBMCs from the stem cell graft donor, taken from the stem cell graft. The V and J genes are TRBV12-3 or TRBV12-4 and TRBJ2-7; 8 bases line up with TRBD1. Here the CDR3 reads CASSFQGAVDEQYF. CDR3 sequence (DNA): TGTGCCAGCAGTTTCCAGGGGGCGGTCGACGAGCAGTACTTC.